This T cell receptor beta chain was captured in a study of Graves' ophthalmopathy and Graves' hyperthyroidism. This CDR3 is built from 12 residues. V lost 0 bases, J lost 5 bases, and 1 base lay in between. Germline V gives CDR1 LNHNV, CDR2 YYDKDF (reference sequence). RNA served as the template for amplifying TCR beta CDR3 regions. HTBI-primed RT-PCR formed the first round, and a multiplex PCR formed the second. TCRdb called the multiplex PCR reads again in MiXCR, with one record for every CDR3 protein. Among around 400,000 distinct CDR3 sequences listed, under 25% were seen once. Study-wide points: Blood also harbored most expanded thyroid clonotypes above 0.001 frequency. This model predicted ophthalmopathy progression (sensitivity 70% to 71%, specificity around 72%).

In this sample, this clonotype turned up many times. The antigen remains unidentified. The sample was peripheral blood. The chain joins TRBV15 to TRBJ2-2, with no clear D. This clonotype was obtained from a woman under 30 with stable Graves' hyperthyroidism. The CDR3 is CATSRDTGELFF. As DNA, the CDR3 is TGTGCCACCAGCAGAGATACCGGGGAGCTGTTTTTT. Using reference TRBV15 and TRBJ2-2 for the parts outside the CDR3, the full variable domain is DAMVIQNPRYQVTQFGKPVTLSCSQTLNHNVMYWYQQKSSQAPKLLFHYYDKDFNNEADTPDNFQSRRPNTSFCFLDIRSPGLGDTAMYLCATSRDTGELFFGEGSRLTVL.